The present T cell receptor beta chain was sequenced within a study of T cell responses to AZD1222 COVID-19 vaccine. Profiling relied on immunoSEQ multiplex PCR, and the TCRdb table lists in-frame clones only, not all of them. The sample includes over 150,000 clones, approximately 90% of them seen just once. Study-level points and caveats: Baseline seropositivity characterized only 5 to 7 AZD1222 recipients. Spike was spanned by vaccine-associated CD4 TCRs, which were dominant at 160-218 and 743-854. Females made up more of the donors, who were largely white British, and clonal diversity may have come out too low. Following two doses of AZD1222, Spike-specific TCR breadth and depth rose.

A word on this clone: Its target is unknown.

The source was peripheral blood, collected on day 0 of MenACWY control vaccination. This TCR was sampled from an adult in good health.

DNA of the CDR3: TGCGCCAGCAGCGTACAGGGGGGCCGACCCTACGAGCAGTACTTC. Translating it yields CASSVQGGRPYEQYF. This chain joins TRBV5-1 and TRBJ2-7; 8 nucleotides align to TRBD1. Germline lookup yields CDR1 SGHRS and CDR2 YFSETQ. The CDR3 extends over 15 amino acids. Germline trimming cut 4 bases from V and 2 bases from J; bases unmatched to any gene: 8.